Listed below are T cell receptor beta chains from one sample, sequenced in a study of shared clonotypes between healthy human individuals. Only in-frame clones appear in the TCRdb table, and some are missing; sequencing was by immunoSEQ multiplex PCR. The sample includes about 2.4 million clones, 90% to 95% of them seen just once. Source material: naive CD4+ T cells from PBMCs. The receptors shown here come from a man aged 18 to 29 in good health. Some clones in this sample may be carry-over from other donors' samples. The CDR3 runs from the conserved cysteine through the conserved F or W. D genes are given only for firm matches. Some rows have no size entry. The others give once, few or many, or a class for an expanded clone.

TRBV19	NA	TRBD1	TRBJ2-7	TGTGCCAGTACCCGGCAGGGACAGGGGGCAAACGAGCAGTACTTC	CASTRQGQGANEQYF
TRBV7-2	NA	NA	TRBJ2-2	TGTGCCAGCAGCTTACTCGGGGTTCCCGGGGAGCTGTTTTTT	CASSLLGVPGELFF
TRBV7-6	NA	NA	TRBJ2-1	TGTGCCAGCAGCTTGATCCGGAGCTCCTACAATGAGCAGTTCTTC	CASSLIRSSYNEQFF
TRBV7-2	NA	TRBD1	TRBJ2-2	TGTGCCAGCAGCTTGGACAGGGAAGACACCGGGGAGCTGTTTTTT	CASSLDREDTGELFF
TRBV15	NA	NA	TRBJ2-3	TGTGCCACCAGCGTGGGTGGAAGCACAGATACGCAGTATTTT	CATSVGGSTDTQYF
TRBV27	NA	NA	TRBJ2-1	TGTGCCAGCAGTCCTCCAAACGGCAATGAGCAGTTCTTC	CASSPPNGNEQFF
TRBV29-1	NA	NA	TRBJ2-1	TGCAGCGTTGGGTATCTTGACGATGAGCAGTTCTTC	CSVGYLDDEQFF
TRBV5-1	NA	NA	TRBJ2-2	TGCGCCAGCAGTCTAGCCTCGCAAGGCACCGGGGAGCTGTTTTTT	CASSLASQGTGELFF
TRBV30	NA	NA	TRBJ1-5	TGTGCCTGGAAGTTAGGGGGTCAGCCCCAGCATTTT	CAWKLGGQPQHF
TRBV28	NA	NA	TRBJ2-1	TGTGCCAGCAGCCGAGGCCGCAGCACCCCACTTTACAATGAGCAGTTCTTC	CASSRGRSTPLYNEQFF
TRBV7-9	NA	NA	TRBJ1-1	TGTGCCAGCAGCTTAGGAGGAGACACTGAAGCTTTCTTT	CASSLGGDTEAFF
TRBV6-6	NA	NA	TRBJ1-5	TGTGCCAGCGCTGGGCAGGGCGGACAGCCCCAGCATTTT	CASAGQGGQPQHF
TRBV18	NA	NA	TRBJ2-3	TGTGCCAGCTCACCAGTCGGGTTTAGCACAGATACGCAGTATTTT	CASSPVGFSTDTQYF
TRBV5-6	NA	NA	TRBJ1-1	TGTGCCAGCAGCTCAGCGGCGGTAGGGAACACTGAAGCTTTCTTT	CASSSAAVGNTEAFF
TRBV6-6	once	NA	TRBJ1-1	TGTGCCAGCAGTCCCAAGGGTAACACTGAAGCTTTCTTT	CASSPKGNTEAFF
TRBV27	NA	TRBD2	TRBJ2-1	TGTGCCAGCAACTCAGCGGGAAGATACAATGAGCAGTTCTTC	CASNSAGRYNEQFF
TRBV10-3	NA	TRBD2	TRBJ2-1	TGTGCCATCAGTGAGAGAACTAGCGGTTTTAATGAGCAGTTCTTC	CAISERTSGFNEQFF
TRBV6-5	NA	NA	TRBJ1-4	TGTGCCAGCAGTTACTCCCAAGGGGGTGAAAAACTGTTTTTT	CASSYSQGGEKLFF
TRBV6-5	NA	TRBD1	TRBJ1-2	TGTGCCAGCAGTTACCGGGACAGGGACTATGGCTACACCTTC	CASSYRDRDYGYTF
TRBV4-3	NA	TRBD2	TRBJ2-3	TGCGCCAGCAGCCAAGTAGCGCTAGCGGGAGGGACAGATACGCAGTATTTT	CASSQVALAGGTDTQYF
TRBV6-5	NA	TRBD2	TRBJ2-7	TGTGCCAGTTACCCGGTCGGCGGGAGCTCCTACGAGCAGTACTTC	CASYPVGGSSYEQYF
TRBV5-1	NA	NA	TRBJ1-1	TGCGCCAGCAGCTCCGACCAACTAGGGTCTGAAGCTTTCTTT	CASSSDQLGSEAFF
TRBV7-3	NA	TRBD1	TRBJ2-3	TGTGCCAGCAGCGGGACAGGGGGCACAGATACGCAGTATTTT	CASSGTGGTDTQYF